This TCR beta chain is drawn from a study of early T cells in non-severe SARS-CoV-2 infection. This clonotype was observed at least ten times. This CDR3 has 17 residues. Per the germline V gene, CDR1 is SGHDN and CDR2 is FVKESK. The V gene lost 0 bases and the J gene lost 0 bases, with 11 bases spanning the gap. Unique molecular identifiers were affixed to single, distinct cDNA molecules. TCRdb reanalysed the 5' RACE reads using MiXCR and keeps one entry per CDR3 protein. The sample consists of 30,000 to 40,000 distinct CDR3 sequences, around 5% of them appearing once. The sequence derives from an adult who was a healthcare worker with PCR-confirmed SARS-CoV-2 infection or an uninfected control (not recorded which). The sample consisted of whole blood. The genes are TRBV14 and TRBJ2-2; D is unresolved. The CDR3 sequence is CASSQDSRQANTGELFF. CDR3 nucleotide sequence: TGTGCCAGCAGCCAAGATTCGAGACAAGCGAACACCGGGGAGCTGTTTTTT. The whole variable domain, filled in from reference TRBV14 and TRBJ2-2, reads EAGVTQFPSHSVIEKGQTVTLRCDPISGHDNLYWYRRVMGKEIKFLLHFVKESKQDESGMPNNRFLAERTGGTYSTLKVQPAELEDSGVYFCASSQDSRQANTGELFFGEGSRLTVL.